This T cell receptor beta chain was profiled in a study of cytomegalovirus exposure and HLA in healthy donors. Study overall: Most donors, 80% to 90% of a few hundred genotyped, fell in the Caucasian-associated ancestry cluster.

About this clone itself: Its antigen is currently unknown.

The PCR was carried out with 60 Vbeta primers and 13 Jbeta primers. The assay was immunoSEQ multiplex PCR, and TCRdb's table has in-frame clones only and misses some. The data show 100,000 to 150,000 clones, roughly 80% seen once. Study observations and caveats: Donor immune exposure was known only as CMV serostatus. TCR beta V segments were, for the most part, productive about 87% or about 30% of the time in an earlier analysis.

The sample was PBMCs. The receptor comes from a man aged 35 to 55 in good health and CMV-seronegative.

CDR3 residues: CASSPQGSEQFF. DNA for the CDR3: TGTGCCAGCTCACCACAGGGGTCGGAGCAGTTCTTC. V gene TRBV18 combines with J gene TRBJ2-1; a weak D match, TRBD1 (5 bases). V was cut by 1 base and J by 10 bases, with 8 bases left in between. Germline V gene lookup returns CDR1 KGHSH and CDR2 LQKENI. The CDR3 covers 12 residues.